Listed below are T cell receptor beta chains from one sample, sequenced in a study of human T cells and chemical hapten exposure. TCRdb fed the RACE reads into MiXCR, producing one record per CDR3 protein. This table holds tens of thousands of distinct CDR3 sequences, roughly 9.6% found once. The sample in question was whole blood, obtained in connection with sensitization to the hapten diphenylcyclopropenone (DPC). These receptors came from a woman aged 40-49 years with alopecia areata. Some clones in this sample may be carry-over from other donors' samples. The CDR3 runs from the conserved cysteine through the conserved F or W. Fields, in order: V gene, clone size, D gene, CDR3 length, J gene, CDR3 DNA, CDR3 protein. A D gene is named only where the DNA matches it firmly. Clone size appears in some rows only: once, few, many, or a class for an expanded clone.

TRBV6-2/TRBV6-3	.	.	16	TRBJ2-3	TGTGCCAGCAGCCAATCGGGAGCCCAACGAGGAGATACGCAGTATTTT	CASSQSGAQRGDTQYF
TRBV6-5	few	TRBD2	17	TRBJ2-3	TGTGCCAGCAGTTCCCAGGGGACTAGCGGCAATGCAGATACGCAGTATTTT	CASSSQGTSGNADTQYF
TRBV5-1	many	.	14	TRBJ2-5	TGCGCCAGCAGCTTGGCAGGGACCCAAGAGACCCAGTACTTC	CASSLAGTQETQYF
TRBV10-3	many	TRBD2	13	TRBJ2-1	TGTGCCATCAGAGAAGGGACTAGCGGTGAGCAGTTCTTC	CAIREGTSGEQFF
TRBV20-1	.	.	15	TRBJ1-6	TGCAGTGCTAGAGCAGGGACGGATGCGAATTCACCCCTCCACTTT	CSARAGTDANSPLHF
TRBV9	many	TRBD1	14	TRBJ2-5	TGTGCCAGCAGCGCGACAGGGGGCCAAGAGACCCAGTACTTC	CASSATGGQETQYF
TRBV19	many	.	16	TRBJ1-6	TGTGCCAGTAGTATAGTCCAGCGCTCCTATAATTCACCCCTCCACTTT	CASSIVQRSYNSPLHF
TRBV12-3/TRBV12-4	many	.	13	TRBJ2-5	TGTGCCAGCAGTTTAGTTTTAAGAGAGACCCAGTACTTC	CASSLVLRETQYF
TRBV9	.	.	12	TRBJ1-2	TGTGCCAGCAGCATACGTGACTATGGCTACACCTTC	CASSIRDYGYTF
TRBV6-4	many	TRBD1	14	TRBJ1-5	TGTGCCAGCAGTGAAGCAGGAGGGGGCCAGCCCCAGCATTTT	CASSEAGGGQPQHF
TRBV20-1	many	.	10	TRBJ1-1	TGCAGTGCTAGACGCGTTGAAGCTTTCTTT	CSARRVEAFF
TRBV12-3/TRBV12-4	many	.	11	TRBJ1-2	TGTGCCAGCAGTTTGGGATATGGCTACACCTTC	CASSLGYGYTF
TRBV7-3	few	TRBD2	15	TRBJ2-3	TGTGCCAGCAGCTCCTTAGCGGGAGCCACAGATACGCAGTATTTT	CASSSLAGATDTQYF
TRBV28	few	TRBD1	16	TRBJ1-1	TGTGCCAGCAGTTCCCCCGGACAGGTCGGGAACACTGAAGCTTTCTTT	CASSSPGQVGNTEAFF
TRBV28	few	.	13	TRBJ2-3	TGTGCCAGCACCCGCCCAGGGTCAGATACGCAGTATTTT	CASTRPGSDTQYF
TRBV19	many	.	15	TRBJ1-5	TGTGCCAGTAGTATATCCGGATATAGCAATCAGCCCCAGCATTTT	CASSISGYSNQPQHF
TRBV29-1	many	TRBD2	11	TRBJ2-1	TGCAGCGTTTGGGGGGGTCATGAGCAGTTCTTC	CSVWGGHEQFF
TRBV7-8	many	.	14	TRBJ1-2	TGTGCCAGCAGCTTAGGGGTCCAGGGCTATGGCTACACCTTC	CASSLGVQGYGYTF
TRBV5-1	.	TRBD1	17	TRBJ2-5	TGCGCCAGCAGCCAAACAACGACAGGGCGGTACCAAGAGACCCAGTACTTC	CASSQTTTGRYQETQYF
TRBV25-1	.	TRBD2	19	TRBJ2-6	TGTGCCAGCAGTGACGGACTAGCGGGACCTGTCGCCGGGGCCAACGTCCTGACTTTC	CASSDGLAGPVAGANVLTF
TRBV7-2	few	.	13	TRBJ1-2	TGTGCCAGCAGCTTGACAGACTTAAATGGCTACACCTTC	CASSLTDLNGYTF
TRBV7-2	few	.	14	TRBJ1-5	TGTGCCAGCACCTTCGGGACACTGGATCAGCCCCAGCATTTT	CASTFGTLDQPQHF
TRBV28	few	.	12	TRBJ2-1	TGTGCCCTTCAGGCCACGGTCGGTGAGCAGTTCTTC	CALQATVGEQFF
TRBV6-2/TRBV6-3	many	.	14	TRBJ2-1	TGTGCCAGCAGTTACACAGGGTTCGGAAATGAGCAGTTCTTC	CASSYTGFGNEQFF
TRBV28	many	.	15	TRBJ2-2	TGTGCCAGCAGTCATAAACAGATGAACACCGGGGAGCTGTTTTTT	CASSHKQMNTGELFF
TRBV12-3/TRBV12-4	.	TRBD2	15	TRBJ2-7	TGTGCCAGCAGCTCCCCGGGAGGTCTCACCTACGAGCAGTACTTC	CASSSPGGLTYEQYF
TRBV29-1	many	TRBD1	14	TRBJ1-1	TGCAGCGCCCTGGGACAGGGGCGGGGGACTGAAGCTTTCTTT	CSALGQGRGTEAFF
TRBV6-5	few	.	17	TRBJ1-4	TGTGCCAGCAGTGGGGAGGGAGACACCTGGAGTTTTGAAAAACTGTTTTTT	CASSGEGDTWSFEKLFF
TRBV11-2	few	.	16	TRBJ1-1	TGTGCCAGCAGCCCTTACACACCCCCTAGGAACACTGAAGCTTTCTTT	CASSPYTPPRNTEAFF
TRBV27	few	TRBD1	16	TRBJ2-7	TGTGCCAGCAGTCCCATGACAGGGGGACTGAACTACGAGCAGTACTTC	CASSPMTGGLNYEQYF
TRBV4-3	few	TRBD1	15	TRBJ1-2	TGCGCCAGCAGCCACGGGGACAGGGAGTGGGATGGCTACACCTTC	CASSHGDREWDGYTF
TRBV29-1	many	.	13	TRBJ1-1	TGCAGCGGATCGCGACAGGCGAACACTGAAGCTTTCTTT	CSGSRQANTEAFF
TRBV7-9	many	TRBD1	14	TRBJ1-5	TGTGCCAGCAGCTGGGACAGTGTCAATCAGCCCCAGCATTTT	CASSWDSVNQPQHF
TRBV10-3	few	.	14	TRBJ1-3	TGTGCCATCAGTGAGGCAGGGTCTGGAAACACCATATATTTT	CAISEAGSGNTIYF
TRBV30	few	TRBD1	14	TRBJ2-3	TGTGCCTGGAGTAAGGGGGCTAGCACAGATACGCAGTATTTT	CAWSKGASTDTQYF
TRBV6-2/TRBV6-3	.	TRBD2	14	TRBJ2-7	TGTGCCAGCAGTTACGGCGGGAGGTACTACGAGCAGTACTTT	CASSYGGRYYEQYF
TRBV5-1	few	.	15	TRBJ2-5	TGCGCCAGCAGCTTCCGGGACCCCCGCCGAGAGACCCAGTACTTC	CASSFRDPRRETQYF
TRBV20-1	.	.	13	TRBJ2-1	TGCAGTGCTAGAGATCGGGGGTACAATGAGCAGTTCTTC	CSARDRGYNEQFF
TRBV5-1	.	.	14	TRBJ2-3	TGCGCCAGCAGCTGGTGGTCTAGCACAGATACGCAGTATTTT	CASSWWSSTDTQYF
TRBV6-6	few	.	12	TRBJ1-2	TGTGCCAGCAGTTCAGGGGACTATGGCTACACCTTC	CASSSGDYGYTF
TRBV25-1	many	TRBD2	17	TRBJ2-4	TGTGCCAGCAGTGAATATGGGACTAGCATCCGGGCAAACATTCAGTACTTC	CASSEYGTSIRANIQYF
TRBV5-1	many	.	15	TRBJ2-3	TGCGCCAGCAGCTTGGGCGTACTCCGCACAGATACGCAGTATTTT	CASSLGVLRTDTQYF
TRBV12-3/TRBV12-4	.	.	15	TRBJ1-2	TGTGCCAGCAATTTACAGGGTACACTTGGCTATGGCTACACCTTC	CASNLQGTLGYGYTF
TRBV6-2/TRBV6-3	many	.	14	TRBJ1-6	TGTGCCAGCTCCCCGATGGGTCAGAATTCACCCCTCCACTTT	CASSPMGQNSPLHF
TRBV6-5	many	.	20	TRBJ2-6	TGTGCCAGCAGTTACTTGATGTTTGAGTGGCCGAGCCCTGGGGCCAACGTCCTGACTTTC	CASSYLMFEWPSPGANVLTF
TRBV28	few	.	15	TRBJ2-7	TGTGCCAGCAGACCGGGACACATCCTGTCCTACGAGCAGTACTTC	CASRPGHILSYEQYF
TRBV7-2	few	TRBD2	17	TRBJ2-1	TGTGCCAGCAGCTACGGACTAGCGGGAGCCCCCTACAATGAGCAGTTCTTC	CASSYGLAGAPYNEQFF
TRBV23-1	many	.	9	TRBJ1-1	TGCGCCAGCCCTCGCCGGGCTTTCTTT	CASPRRAFF
TRBV7-6	many	.	16	TRBJ2-7	TGTGCCAGCAGTGACATCACCGGGACTGTTACCTACGAGCAGTACTTC	CASSDITGTVTYEQYF
TRBV7-2	many	TRBD1	15	TRBJ1-2	TGTGCCAGCAGCTTAGACAGGGGCCGACTCTATGGCTACACCTTC	CASSLDRGRLYGYTF
TRBV20-1	.	.	14	TRBJ2-7	TGCAGTGCTACGGCGGGGACAGCCTCCTACGAGCAGTACTTC	CSATAGTASYEQYF
TRBV29-1	.	TRBD1	14	TRBJ2-5	TGCAGCGTGCAGAGGACAGGCCTCCAAGAGACCCAGTACTTC	CSVQRTGLQETQYF
TRBV10-3	few	.	12	TRBJ2-1	TGTGCCATCAGTGAATCGCCCACCGGGCAGTTCTTC	CAISESPTGQFF
TRBV7-6	.	.	12	TRBJ2-6	TGTGCCAGCAGCTTAGTAGGGTACGTCCTGACTTTC	CASSLVGYVLTF
TRBV7-2	few	TRBD1	13	TRBJ2-1	TGTGCCAGCAGCCACAGGGGGTCGAATGAGCAGTTCTTC	CASSHRGSNEQFF
TRBV11-3	many	.	17	TRBJ2-1	TGTGCCAGCAGCTTAGGGACGTCTTCCACACGTGTCTATGAGCAGTTCTTC	CASSLGTSSTRVYEQFF
TRBV10-3	once	TRBD2	11	TRBJ2-3	TGTGCCGTGGGGACTAAAGATACGCAGTATTTT	CAVGTKDTQYF
TRBV6-5	many	.	16	TRBJ1-3	TGTGCCAGCAGCCTCTCCCGGGGACCCTCTGGAAACACCATATATTTT	CASSLSRGPSGNTIYF